The TCR beta chain described here comes from a study of sequential checkpoint blockade in melanoma. Study overall: TCRβ was sequenced from DNA of about a hundred pretreatment tumors. Over 20 patients had matched tumor biopsies before treatment and at week 13 after nivolumab or ipilimumab alone.

Concerning this clone itself: The antigen is not known.

Study-wide points: For nivolumab-first patients, baseline tumor clonality was associated with response. Tumor T-cell fraction and clonality correlated with PD-L1 and CD8+ counts.

J was trimmed by 4 bases and V by 5 bases; bases with no gene match: 7. The germline V gene has CDR1 MNHGY and CDR2 SAAAGT. The CDR3 contains 16 residues. The protocol was immunoSEQ multiplex PCR, while the TCRdb copy is restricted to in-frame clones and leaves out a portion. This sample has 4,000 or so clones, with around a fifth found just once. The treatment: randomized to nivolumab then ipilimumab (arm A) or the reverse (arm B). V and J are TRBV6-8 and TRBJ2-2, with 10 nucleotides matching TRBD2. This clonotype originated in a human patient with melanoma. Some clones in this sample may be carry-over from other donors' samples. The starting material was tumor tissue (inferred from file names), obtained from a patient given nivolumab and ipilimumab in sequence. The CDR3 nucleotides are TGTGCCAGCAGTACCCTAAGCGGGGGGGCCACCGGGGAGCTGTTTTTT. This sequence encodes CASSTLSGGATGELFF.